These 11 T cell receptor beta chains came from one sample sequenced in a study of stem cell transplantation in POMP-related autoinflammatory disease. Profiling relied on immunoSEQ multiplex PCR, and the TCRdb table lists in-frame clones only, not all of them. The top ten clones hold roughly 0.7% of a sample with some 69,000 clones, approximately 90% of them seen once. The material sequenced was CD4+ T cells from PBMCs, taken after stem cell transplantation. The receptors come from a human patient with POMP-related autoinflammation and immune dysregulation (PRAID). Some T cells may be supplied by the graft donor.

This chain uses TRBV5-4 with TRBJ1-2; 9 positions agree with TRBD1. The V and J ends lost 0 bases and 6 bases, in that order; junction bases with no gene match: 6. Germline V gene lookup returns CDR1 SGHNT and CDR2 YYREEE (reference sequence). The CDR3 spans 15 residues. The CDR3 spells CASSLAGQGKNGYTF. CDR3 in DNA: TGTGCCAGCAGCTTGGCGGGACAGGGTAAGAATGGCTACACCTTC. The whole variable domain, remainder taken from reference TRBV5-4 and TRBJ1-2, is ETGVTQSPTHLIKTRGQQVTLRCSSQSGHNTVSWYQQALGQGPQFIFQYYREEENGRGNFPPRFSGLQFPNYSSELNVNALELDDSALYLCASSLAGQGKNGYTFGSGTRLTVV.

CDR3 nucleotides: TGTGCCAGCAGTTTCAACCAGGGAGCTAATGGCTACACCTTC. It is translated as CASSFNQGANGYTF. The rearrangement joins TRBV27 to TRBJ1-2; the D gene is possibly TRBD1 (5 bases). The CDR3 has 14 amino acids. V lost 3 bases and J 6 bases, leaving 14 bases between the germline ends. Germline values: CDR1 MNHEY, CDR2 SMNVEV (reference sequence).

The gene calls are TRBV28 and TRBJ2-3; 9 bases map to TRBD1. This CDR3 region has 17 residues. V was pared by 1 base and J by 5 bases, with 10 bases of the junction left unmatched. Germline CDR1 is MDHEN and CDR2 is SYDVKM. The CDR3 loop is CASSLFGTGILRDTQYF. DNA of the CDR3: TGTGCCAGCAGTTTATTTGGGACAGGGATTCTGAGAGATACGCAGTATTTT.

The gene calls are TRBV3-1 (or the pseudogene TRBV3-2) and TRBJ2-3; D might be TRBD2 (6 bases). CDR1 is LGHDT and CDR2 is YNNKEL in the germline V gene (reference sequence). Trimming removed 7 bases at V and 4 bases at J, with 21 bases between. CDR3 length: 16 residues. In nucleotides, the CDR3 is TGTGCCAGCACCCTAAGGGGAGGTCTCAATCCAGATACGCAGTATTTT. Its translation: CASTLRGGLNPDTQYF.

The chain carries TRBV28 and TRBJ2-5; 7 bases align to TRBD1. The germline CDR1 and CDR2 sequences are MDHEN and SYDVKM. V shed 5 bases, J shed 8 bases, and the junction held 11 bases outside the gene matches. The CDR3 contains 14 residues. The CDR3 region is CASSAQGILGTQYF. CDR3 bases: TGTGCCAGCAGTGCACAGGGGATTTTGGGTACCCAGTACTTC.

J is TRBJ1-2 and V is TRBV6-5; no firm D call. CDR3 length: 15 residues. The ends were cut back, 10 bases at V and 6 bases at J, with 24 bases in the middle. Germline V lookup: CDR1 MNHEY, CDR2 SVGAGI. CDR3 sequence (DNA): TGTGCCACGTCTTCGATGAGATTTTTTGGGGATGGCTACACCTTC. Translated: CATSSMRFFGDGYTF.

V usage is TRBV28 and J usage is TRBJ1-5; 10 bases fit TRBD1. V shed 5 bases and J 2 bases; nucleotides not matched to a gene: 6. In germline, CDR1 is MDHEN, CDR2 SYDVKM. The CDR3 covers 16 residues. The CDR3 here is CASSPTTGGGNQPQHF. In DNA form, the CDR3 reads TGTGCCAGCAGTCCAACGACAGGGGGCGGCAATCAGCCCCAGCATTTT.

The chain combines TRBV10-2 with TRBJ1-1, with a possible D match to TRBD1 (6 bases). V dropped 2 bases and J dropped 5 bases, with 9 bases sitting between them. Looked up from germline, CDR1 is WSHSY and CDR2 is SAAADI. The CDR3 runs 13 residues. CDR3 region: CASSEPDRTEAFF. The CDR3 DNA follows: TGCGCCAGCAGTGAGCCAGACAGGACTGAAGCTTTCTTT.

The chain employs TRBV16 and TRBJ1-3; D is unclear. V was trimmed by 5 bases and J by 1 base, leaving 9 bases between them. Germline CDR1 KGHSY, CDR2 FQNENV. This CDR3 region has 14 residues. The CDR3 protein is CASSTVLSGNTIYF. In nucleotides, the CDR3 is TGTGCCAGCAGCACCGTCCTTTCTGGAAACACCATATATTTT. The variable domain in full, with the rest retrieved from reference TRBV16 and TRBJ1-3, is GEEVAQTPKHLVRGEGQKAKLYCAPIKGHSYVFWYQQVLKNEFKFLISFQNENVFDETGMPKERFSAKCLPNSPCSLEIQATKLEDSAVYFCASSTVLSGNTIYFGEGSWLTVV.

The chain joins TRBV5-6 to TRBJ2-1, with D hard to call. CDR3 length: 15 residues. CDR1 SGHDT and CDR2 YYEEEE come from the germline V gene. Deletions cut 1 base from V and 9 bases from J, with 17 bases between. In nucleotides, the CDR3 is TGTGCCAGCAGCTTGTCCCCGGGCACTGGCATTGAGCAGTTCTTC. This codes for CASSLSPGTGIEQFF.

J is TRBJ1-1 and V is TRBV19; D remains ambiguous. Trimming removed 5 bases at V and 3 bases at J, with 16 bases between. The length of the CDR3 is 15 residues. CDR1 is LNHDA, CDR2 SQIVND, per germline (reference sequence). The CDR3 DNA is TGTGCCAGTAGTGCTGGACCCTCCCCTGACACTGAAGCTTTCTTT. Encoded protein: CASSAGPSPDTEAFF.